The clone carrying this T cell receptor beta chain has ten or more counts. Its cognate antigen is unknown. Trimming removed 0 bases from V and 5 bases from J, with 11 bases in between. This CDR3 comprises 15 residues. The germline gives CDR1 SGHAT, CDR2 FQNNGV. The CDR3 regions of TCR beta were amplified from RNA transcripts. Using the HTBI primer set, a first-round RT-PCR was run on the TCR CDR3. MiXCR, run by TCRdb on the multiplex PCR reads, gives a single entry per CDR3 protein. The table includes some 500,000 distinct CDR3 sequences, approximately 16% detected once. This record comes from a study of T cells in Graves' hyperthyroidism and ophthalmopathy. General study points: Before onset, by a median of 6.5 months, the model predicted ophthalmopathy. The majority of expanded thyroid clonotypes above 0.001 also appeared in blood.

This receptor was taken from a woman in her thirties with Graves' ophthalmopathy. The gene calls are TRBV11-2 and TRBJ2-4; D is uncertain. Sequenced input: blood. The CDR3 reads CASSLDPVQQNIQYF. As DNA, the CDR3 is TGTGCCAGCAGCTTAGATCCCGTGCAACAAAACATTCAGTACTTC.